The source of this T cell receptor (beta chain) is a study of blood T cells in healthy people across ages. For this clonotype: Its specificity is unknown.

It was with a sample-barcoded 5' primer and a J-beta primer mix that a second PCR of about 7 to 12 cycles was run. Every individual sample yielded 2.5 million or more paired-end reads (each containing CDR3). In TCRdb, the 5' RACE reads were re-called with MiXCR into one record per CDR3 protein. The sample records some 860,000 distinct CDR3 sequences, more than 50% being singletons. Study outcomes and limitations: Lack of knowledge of donor CMV status possibly confounded expanded clonotype changes. Strongly correlated with naive T cell percentage was TCR beta diversity. PBMCs went unsorted, and a conclusive naive versus antigen-experienced comparison was therefore prevented.

Germline CDR1 is KGHSH and CDR2 is LQKENI. After removal of 8 bases from V and 3 bases from J, the junction contained 16 bases not matched to a gene. The CDR3 covers 16 residues. The rearrangement uses TRBV18 and TRBJ2-7; 7 bases are shared with TRBD2. Sequencing was performed on blood. The source of this sequence is a man aged 35-49 years in good health. The CDR3 loop reads CASARDLGRGSYEQYF. The CDR3 coding sequence is TGTGCCAGCGCCAGAGATCTAGGGCGGGGGAGCTACGAGCAGTACTTC.